The 19 T cell receptor beta chains reported below all come from one sample, sequenced in a study of blood T cell repertoires in COVID-19. Produced via immunoSEQ multiplex PCR; TCRdb's table is partial and in-frame only. The sample holds around 58,000 clones, over 80% seen once. The specimen sequenced was peripheral blood. The receptor source for this set is a human donor in a cohort sampled during active COVID-19.

This clone has just one count. This sequence joins TRBV11-2 and TRBJ2-5; D is uncertain. CDR1 SGHAT and CDR2 FQNNGV come from the germline V gene. Trimming pared 3 bases from V and 5 bases from J, leaving 16 bases between. This CDR3 comprises 15 residues. The CDR3: CASSFRLDPGETQYF. The CDR3 DNA is TGTGCCAGCAGCTTCAGACTGGATCCTGGGGAGACCCAGTACTTC.

The chain has TRBV5-1 and TRBJ1-1; 9 positions match TRBD1. This CDR3 region has 14 residues. The germline gives CDR1 SGHRS, CDR2 YFSETQ. V shed 4 bases and J 5 bases; nucleotides not matched to a gene: 6. The chain's CDR3 is CASSLTGGRTEAFF. The CDR3 DNA follows: TGCGCCAGCAGCCTGACAGGGGGTCGGACTGAAGCTTTCTTT.

Sample share makes this clone medium-sized. This sequence joins TRBV9 and TRBJ1-2, with unresolved D. Trimming pared 0 bases from V and 4 bases from J, leaving 13 bases between. Germline CDR1 SGDLS, CDR2 YYNGEE. CDR3 length: 15 amino acids. CDR3 in DNA: TGTGCCAGCAGCGTAGGGGCAGCCACCCTCTATGGCTACACCTTC. Amino acid sequence: CASSVGAATLYGYTF.

J is TRBJ1-1 and V is TRBV5-4; TRBD1 matches at 11 bases. The germline gives CDR1 SGHNT, CDR2 YYREEE (reference sequence). V lost 4 bases, J lost 4 bases, and 6 bases stayed unmatched. This CDR3 has 15 residues. The CDR3 sequence is CASSNPGTGGTEAFF. CDR3 nucleotides: TGTGCCAGCAGCAACCCCGGGACAGGGGGCACTGAAGCTTTCTTT.

The V call is TRBV19, the J call TRBJ2-1; tentative D call: TRBD1 (6 bases). This CDR3 has 16 amino acids. Trimming stripped 5 bases from V and 7 bases from J, with 21 bases between. From germline, CDR1 is LNHDA and CDR2 SQIVND (reference sequence). As DNA, the CDR3 is TGTGCCAGTAGTGGATTCCAGGGGAAGGTAGTTAATGAGCAGTTCTTC. Its protein is CASSGFQGKVVNEQFF.

The chain has TRBV21-1 and TRBJ1-1. TRBV21-1 is deemed a pseudogene. This CDR3 comprises 18 residues. The CDR3 loop reads CASSNRAPQGLMNTEAFF. For the CDR3, the DNA is TGTGCCAGCAGCAATAGGGCCCCTCAGGGACTCATGAACACTGAAGCTTTCTTT.

The table lists this clone with a count of one. This chain connects TRBV30 to TRBJ2-3; 7 bases map to TRBD2. The trim removed 2 bases at V and 4 bases at J, leaving 6 bases unmatched. The CDR3 consists of 14 residues. The germline V gene has CDR1 GTSNPN and CDR2 SVGIG (reference sequence). CDR3 region: CAWSQGGGADTQYF. The CDR3 coding sequence is TGTGCCTGGAGTCAGGGCGGGGGTGCAGATACGCAGTATTTT. Variable domain in full (rest from reference TRBV30 and TRBJ2-3): SQTIHQWPATLVQPVGSPLSLECTVEGTSNPNLYWYRQAAGRGLQLLFYSVGIGQISSEVPQNLSASRPQDRQFILSSKKLLLSDSGFYLCAWSQGGGADTQYFGPGTRLTVL.

The chain uses TRBV7-2 and TRBJ1-4; no clear D. Germline CDR1 is SGHTA and CDR2 is FQGNSA. Trimming shortened V by 5 bases and J by 8 bases, and 15 bases separated the two germline ends. This CDR3 has 14 residues. DNA of the CDR3: TGTGCCAGCAGCCCTCAGACTGTTGGAGAAAAACTGTTTTTT. It codes for CASSPQTVGEKLFF.

This clone has at least ten counts. V gene TRBV4-3 combines with J gene TRBJ2-6, with 10 bases lining up with TRBD1. There are 17 residues in the CDR3. Per germline, CDR1 LGHNA and CDR2 YSLEER. Trimming removed 3 bases from V and 2 bases from J; junction bases left unmatched: 4. The CDR3 sequence: CASSQEDRGTGANVLTF. CDR3 DNA: TGCGCCAGCAGCCAGGAGGACAGGGGGACTGGGGCCAACGTCCTGACTTTC.

The chain's CDR3 is CASSHLSTEAFF. The CDR3 bases are TGTGCCAGCAGCCACCTGAGCACTGAAGCTTTCTTT. The chain uses TRBV7-9 and TRBJ1-1; unclear D gene. V lost 5 bases and J lost 4, with 8 bases in between. This CDR3 is 12 amino acids long. CDR1 is SEHNR and CDR2 is FQNEAQ in the germline V gene (reference sequence). The full variable domain, its missing parts supplied by reference TRBV7-9 and TRBJ1-1, is DTGVSQNPRHKITKRGQNVTFRCDPISEHNRLYWYRQTLGQGPEFLTYFQNEAQLEKSRLLSDRFSAERPKGSFSTLEIQRTEQGDSAMYLCASSHLSTEAFFGQGTRLTVV.

The gene calls are TRBV7-2 and TRBJ1-1, with D hard to call. This CDR3 has 13 amino acids. V gave up 4 bases and J gave up 4 bases, with 10 bases separating them. The germline V gene encodes CDR1 SGHTA and CDR2 FQGNSA. The DNA for the CDR3 is TGTGCCAGCAGCTCTCCCCGGGGCACTGAAGCTTTCTTT. Protein: CASSSPRGTEAFF.

The chain joins TRBV2 to TRBJ1-1; no definite D call. The CDR3 is made up of 14 amino acids. V dropped 3 bases and J dropped 0 bases, with 8 bases sitting between them. Germline CDR1 reads SNHLY; CDR2 reads FYNNEI. CDR3 loop: CASSESLLNTEAFF. DNA of the CDR3: TGTGCCAGCAGTGAGAGTCTTCTGAACACTGAAGCTTTCTTT.

The chain employs TRBV19 and TRBJ1-3; a weak D match, TRBD1 (5 bases). Trimming pared 4 bases from V and 2 bases from J, leaving 9 bases between. The CDR3 runs to 14 residues. CDR1 LNHDA and CDR2 SQIVND come from the germline V gene (reference sequence). CDR3 loop: CASSTQATGNTIYF. The CDR3 DNA reads as TGTGCCAGTAGTACACAGGCCACTGGAAACACCATATATTTT.

V is TRBV6-1 and J is TRBJ1-2; D is unclear. V was cut by 3 bases and J by 8 bases, with 13 bases left in between. Germline V gives CDR1 MNHNS, CDR2 SASEGT. This CDR3 region has 13 residues. The CDR3 sequence: CASSDRSPGGYTF. CDR3 nucleotide sequence: TGTGCCAGCAGTGACCGTTCGCCGGGGGGCTACACCTTC.

The rearrangement uses TRBV30 and TRBJ1-4, with D tentatively TRBD1 (5 bases). The V gene's germline CDR1 is GTSNPN and CDR2 SVGIG (reference sequence). The CDR3 loop spans 15 amino acids. V was trimmed by 3 bases and J by 8 bases, leaving 19 bases between them. This chain's CDR3 is CAWRSLTAVGEKLFF. The CDR3 coding sequence is TGTGCCTGGAGGTCATTGACAGCTGTCGGAGAAAAACTGTTTTTT.

The chain recombines TRBV18 with TRBJ2-4; D unclear. Germline V gene lookup returns CDR1 KGHSH and CDR2 LQKENI. Deletions cut 3 bases from V and 0 bases from J, with 12 bases between. The length of the CDR3 is 16 residues. CDR3 loop: CASSPTSPLAKNIQYF. CDR3 in DNA: TGTGCCAGCTCACCGACTTCCCCCTTAGCCAAAAACATTCAGTACTTC.

This chain uses TRBV6-5 with TRBJ2-1; 14 bases match TRBD2. The J segment lost 4 bases and the V segment lost 7 bases, leaving 3 bases of the junction unmatched. Germline V gene lookup returns CDR1 MNHEY and CDR2 SVGAGI. This CDR3 has 15 residues. This CDR3 reads CASTTSGGGYNEQFF. The CDR3 DNA sequence: TGTGCCAGCACGACTAGCGGGGGGGGATACAATGAGCAGTTCTTC.

The chain is built from TRBV6-5 and TRBJ2-1; 7 positions agree with TRBD2. The CDR3 runs 14 residues. CDR1 and CDR2 from the germline V gene are MNHEY and SVGAGI. V shed 6 bases and J 8 bases; nucleotides not matched to a gene: 10. This CDR3 reads CASRPGLVQYEQFF. In DNA, the CDR3 is TGTGCCAGCAGGCCCGGACTAGTTCAGTATGAGCAGTTCTTC.

This chain joins TRBV6-5 and TRBJ2-2; D gene ambiguous. Germline lookup yields CDR1 MNHEY and CDR2 SVGAGI. The CDR3 runs 12 residues. V lost 3 bases, J lost 5 bases, and 4 bases lay in between. The DNA of the CDR3 is TGTGCCAGCAGTTATCGGACCGGGGAGCTGTTTTTT. Residues: CASSYRTGELFF.